This TCR beta chain was documented in a study of technical replicates of blood from a few donors. Produced via immunoSEQ multiplex PCR; TCRdb's table is partial and in-frame only. Of 99,000 or so clones listed, 95% are singletons. Germline assignment: CDR1 MNHNY and CDR2 SVGAGI (reference sequence). CDR3 size: 16 residues. Trimming cost V 0 bases and J 4 bases; bases outside gene matches: 4. What was sequenced was T cells isolated from PBMCs. The chain combines TRBV6-6 with TRBJ2-1; 9 bases map to TRBD2. The origin of this receptor is a human donor in good health. CDR3 bases: TGTGCCAGCAGTTACTCGACGGCGGGAGGGTACAATGAGCAGTTCTTC. Protein product: CASSYSTAGGYNEQFF.